The clone carrying this T cell receptor beta chain has at least ten counts. Its antigen is as yet unknown. This specimen comes from a study of neurological immune-mediated disorders. General study findings and limits: None of the CDR3 amino acid sequences found in expanded clones was shared across subjects. This suggests that the TCR-beta repertoires were private in all groups.

Trimming cost V 0 bases and J 3 bases, with 15 bases left between them. Germline V CDR1 and CDR2: DFQATT, SNEGSKA (reference sequence). The CDR3 extends over 16 amino acids. This sample's time point: technical triplicate 2. Sorted libraries used around 910,000 CD4+ or CD8+ T cells. The authors made cDNA by 5'RACE with 10-nucleotide random UMIs. Over 160 million TCR-beta sequences from 15-18 subjects came from every sequencing run. TCRdb fed the 5' RACE reads into MiXCR, producing one record per CDR3 protein. Here the sample spans approximately 30,000 distinct CDR3 sequences, about an eighth being singletons.

The sample was CD4+ T cells from blood. This rearrangement joins TRBV20-1 to TRBJ1-3, with D possibly TRBD1 on 5 matching bases. The TCR comes from a female donor with HTLV-1-associated myelopathy (HAM/TSP). CDR3 amino acids: CSARDPGTQVGNTIYF. Written as DNA, the CDR3 is TGCAGTGCTAGAGATCCGGGGACCCAAGTTGGAAACACCATATATTTT.